Given below is one T cell receptor (beta chain) in context. This specimen belongs to a study of blood T cell repertoires in COVID-19. Study at large: Donors in the United States, Italy and Spain gave samples during acute or convalescent COVID-19.

This CDR3 is 12 amino acids long. CDR1 is KGHSH, CDR2 LQKENI, per germline. V was pared by 3 bases and J by 7 bases, with 10 bases between. Data came from immunoSEQ multiplex PCR; TCRdb stores just in-frame clones and leaves some out. The table shows about 210,000 clones, with 92% occurring only once. Sequencing was performed on peripheral blood. The V gene is TRBV18, the J gene TRBJ2-7, with D maybe TRBD1 (5 bases). The TCR originated in a man younger than 40 with acute or convalescent COVID-19. CDR3 sequence: CASSPLNREQYF. The DNA for the CDR3 is TGTGCCAGCTCACCCCTAAACAGGGAGCAGTACTTC.